This TCR beta chain emerged from a study of blood T cells in healthy people across ages. The sample holds a few counts of this clonotype. Its antigen is unknown. Study results and caveats: Researchers report that TCR beta diversity correlated strongly with naive T cell percentage. In older individuals, TCR beta diversity per million T cells was lower, falling roughly linearly with age.

A second PCR of 7 to 11 cycles used a sample-barcoded 5' primer and a J-beta primer mix. TCRdb called the 5' RACE reads again in MiXCR, with one record for every CDR3 protein. The data show about 1,400,000 distinct CDR3 sequences, roughly 40% seen once. Sequenced: blood. This TCR derives from a woman under 30 in good health.

CDR3 in DNA: TGTGCCAGCAGTGAATACCGGTACGAGCAGTACTTC. The encoded protein is CASSEYRYEQYF. The gene calls are TRBV25-1 and TRBJ2-7, with no clear D. The CDR3 has 12 amino acids. CDR1 MGHDK and CDR2 SYGVNS come from the germline V gene. The V end was cut by 0 bases, the J end by 4 bases, with 4 bases between.